This passage covers 8 T cell receptor beta chains from one sample sequenced in a study of CD8+ T cells in alopecia areata. The treatment denotes: oral pan-JAK inhibitor, 5-10 mg twice daily. Sequencing used cDNA as its template, made by extracting RNA and reverse transcribing it. Data came from immunoSEQ multiplex PCR; TCRdb stores just in-frame clones and leaves some out. Of around 99,000 clones in the sample, around 83% are singletons; the top ten hold less than 30%. Here the sequenced sample was CD8+ T cells sorted from blood, taken at week 24, from a patient treated with tofacitinib. Source of these receptors: a human donor with alopecia areata.

This chain joins TRBV5-1 and TRBJ2-3; the match to TRBD2 covers 9 bases. V shed 2 bases, J shed 4 bases, and the junction held 2 bases outside the gene matches. The CDR3 length is 14 residues. The germline CDR1 and CDR2 sequences are SGHRS and YFSETQ. CDR3 sequence: CASSFGTSPDTQYF. DNA for the CDR3: TGCGCCAGCAGCTTCGGGACTAGCCCAGATACGCAGTATTTT. Full variable domain (rest looked up from reference TRBV5-1 and TRBJ2-3): KAGVTQTPRYLIKTRGQQVTLSCSPISGHRSVSWYQQTPGQGLQFLFEYFSETQRNKGNFPGRFSGRQFSNSRSEMNVSTLELGDSALYLCASSFGTSPDTQYFGPGTRLTVL.

V gene TRBV12-5 combines with J gene TRBJ2-5; 12 positions match TRBD1. Germline CDR1 reads LGHNT; CDR2 reads FRNRAP. V lost 6 bases to trimming and J lost 5 bases; unmatched junction nucleotides: 7. CDR3 length equals 15 residues. DNA for the CDR3: TGTGCTAGTGGGACCGGGACAGGGGGCAGCGAGACCCAGTACTTC. Translated: CASGTGTGGSETQYF.

This clone was observed a single time. The chain joins TRBV11-2 to TRBJ1-6; D unclear. The germline V and J ends were trimmed by 5 bases and 6 bases, with 11 bases remaining between them. The length of the CDR3 is 14 residues. The germline gives CDR1 SGHAT, CDR2 FQNNGV. The CDR3: CASSPPEGNSPLHF. The CDR3 bases are TGTGCCAGCAGCCCGCCGGAGGGTAATTCACCCCTCCACTTT. The variable domain in full, with the rest retrieved from reference TRBV11-2 and TRBJ1-6, is EAGVAQSPRYKIIEKRQSVAFWCNPISGHATLYWYQQILGQGPKLLIQFQNNGVVDDSQLPKDRFSAERLKGVDSTLKIQPAKLEDSAVYLCASSPPEGNSPLHFGNGTRLTVT.

V gene TRBV6-5 combines with J gene TRBJ2-3; possible D gene TRBD2, 6 bases. The germline V and J ends were trimmed by 2 bases and 2 bases, with 11 bases remaining between them. This CDR3 comprises 15 residues. Germline CDR1 reads MNHEY; CDR2 reads SVGAGI. CDR3 sequence reads: CASSYGGFDTDTQYF. The CDR3 nucleotides read TGTGCCAGCAGTTACGGGGGGTTCGACACAGATACGCAGTATTTT.

This clone was detected once. The chain employs TRBV11-1 and TRBJ2-1, with 8 bases identical to TRBD2. The J segment lost 8 bases and the V segment lost 0 bases, leaving 3 bases of the junction unmatched. The germline V gene encodes CDR1 SGHAT and CDR2 FQDESV (reference sequence). The CDR3 contains 14 residues. CDR3 coding DNA: TGTGCCAGCAGCTTAGCTGGACTAGCCGATGAGCAGTTCTTC. Its translation is CASSLAGLADEQFF.

This clone was observed a few times. This chain uses TRBV7-6 with TRBJ2-7; 13 nucleotides align to TRBD2. The ends lost 4 bases at V and 0 bases at J; junction bases unmatched: 3. The CDR3 runs 16 residues. Germline V lookup: CDR1 SGHVS, CDR2 FNYEAQ. CDR3 DNA sequence: TGTGCCAGCAGCTGGACTAGCGGGGGACCCTCCTACGAGCAGTACTTC. Translated: CASSWTSGGPSYEQYF.

This clone was observed once. The J gene is TRBJ2-1, the V gene TRBV23-1, with 9 bases that match TRBD1. TRBV23-1 is flagged as an ORF with uncertain function. The trim removed 10 bases at V and 10 bases at J, leaving 14 bases unmatched. There are 14 residues in the CDR3. In nucleotides, the CDR3 is TGCGCCAATACGGACAGGGGACTTGCTAGGGAGCAGTTCTTC. Its protein is CANTDRGLAREQFF.

V is TRBV5-1 and J is TRBJ1-2; 8 nucleotides line up with TRBD1. This CDR3 spans 15 amino acids. With V trimmed by 4 bases and J by 6 bases, 11 bases remained unmatched. Germline CDR1 is SGHRS and CDR2 is YFSETQ. The CDR3 bases are TGCGCCAGCAGCACCCGACAGGGGCGAGCTGATGGCTACACCTTC. Amino acid sequence: CASSTRQGRADGYTF.